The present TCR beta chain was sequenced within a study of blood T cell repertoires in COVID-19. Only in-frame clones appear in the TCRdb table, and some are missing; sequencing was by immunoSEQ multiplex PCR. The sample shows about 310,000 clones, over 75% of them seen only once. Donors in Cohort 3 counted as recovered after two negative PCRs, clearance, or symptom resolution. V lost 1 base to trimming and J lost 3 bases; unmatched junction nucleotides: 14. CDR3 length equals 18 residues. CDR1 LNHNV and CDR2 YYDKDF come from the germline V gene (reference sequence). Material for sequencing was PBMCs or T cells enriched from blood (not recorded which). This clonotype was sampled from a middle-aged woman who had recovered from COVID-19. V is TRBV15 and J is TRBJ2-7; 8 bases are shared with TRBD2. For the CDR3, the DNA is TGTGCCACCAGCAGAGTATCCGGACTAGCCGTACCCTACTACGAGCAGTACTTC. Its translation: CATSRVSGLAVPYYEQYF.